Sequencing of this TCR beta chain was carried out in a study of CD4 and CD8 cells across lung adenocarcinoma regions. Donors had localized lung adenocarcinoma, a non-small cell lung cancer. Comments on this clonotype: The junction does not match germline at one end; this may be a read error.

TCRdb re-called the PCR reads through MiXCR, storing one row per CDR3 protein. The profile covers 10,000 or so distinct CDR3 sequences, with roughly 50% appearing a single time and roughly 43% taken by the ten largest. The CDR3 loop spans 12 amino acids. Germline lookup yields CDR1 ENHRY and CDR2 SYGVKD. The chain couples TRBV10-3 to TRBJ2-3; D possibly corresponds to TRBD1 (5 bases). Sequenced material: CD8+ T cells from the margin of a lung tumor. This receptor was obtained from a female donor with lung adenocarcinoma. The CD4 and CD8 labels of this study may be unreliable. The CDR3 spells CAGRYAEDTQYF. The CDR3 nucleotides are TGTGCGGGGCGTTACGCCGAGGATACGCAGTACTTT.